These T cell receptor beta chains were read from a single sample in a study of blood T cell repertoires in COVID-19. The protocol was immunoSEQ multiplex PCR, while the TCRdb copy is restricted to in-frame clones and leaves out a portion. This table has a few hundred thousand clones, more than 85% appearing once. The sequenced sample consisted of peripheral blood. Every receptor here comes from a human donor in a cohort sampled during active COVID-19. CDR3s include the opening cysteine and the closing phenylalanine or tryptophan. The D gene is left open where the match is weak. A clone size is listed for some rows: how often the clone was seen (once, few, many), or a class if it is expanded.

D,size,J,V,DNA,CDR3
TRBD2,NA,TRBJ2-1,TRBV10-3,TGTGCCATCAGTGATAGAGCGGGACACAATGAGCAGTTCTTC,CAISDRAGHNEQFF
NA,NA,TRBJ2-1,TRBV30,TGTGCCTGGAGCATAACTAGCAGGCGAGAATACAATGAGCAGTTCTTC,CAWSITSRREYNEQFF
NA,NA,TRBJ1-4,TRBV6-5,TGTGCCAGCAGTTCTGCGACAGGAGTTAATGAAAAACTGTTTTTT,CASSSATGVNEKLFF
TRBD2,NA,TRBJ2-2,TRBV11-2,TGTGCCAGCAGCTTTAGCGGGGGATCCACCGGGGAGCTGTTTTTT,CASSFSGGSTGELFF
NA,NA,TRBJ1-5,TRBV6-2/TRBV6-3,TGTGCCAGCAGTTACTCGGGGACTGGTCCTGAGGTTAGCAATCAGCCCCAGCATTTT,CASSYSGTGPEVSNQPQHF
NA,NA,TRBJ1-4,TRBV5-6,TGTGCCAGCAGCCCCCGACCAGGCAAAGGATATGAAAAACTGTTTTTT,CASSPRPGKGYEKLFF
TRBD1,NA,TRBJ2-7,TRBV28,TGTGCCAGCAGCACAGCCGGCGACAGGGCCTACGAGCAGTACTTC,CASSTAGDRAYEQYF
NA,NA,TRBJ2-2,TRBV4-2,TGTGCCAGCAGCCAAGAGGGAGGCAGGGCTCTAAAGGAGCTGTTTTTT,CASSQEGGRALKELFF
TRBD2,NA,TRBJ2-5,TRBV25-1,TGTGCCAGCAGTCTAGCGGGGGGTGGGCAAGAGACCCAGTACTTC,CASSLAGGGQETQYF
NA,NA,TRBJ2-3,TRBV25-1,TGTGCCAGCACCCAGTCAGGGCTCGTCGGGACAGATACGCAGTATTTT,CASTQSGLVGTDTQYF
NA,NA,TRBJ2-7,TRBV5-4,TGTGCCAGCAGCAATCCGGGACAAATCTCCTACGAGCAGTACTTC,CASSNPGQISYEQYF
TRBD1,NA,TRBJ2-7,TRBV10-1,TGCGCCAGCAGTGAGGGGACAGTGGCCTACGAGCAGTACTTC,CASSEGTVAYEQYF
NA,NA,TRBJ1-1,TRBV6-5,TGTGCCAGCAGTTCCAGGGGCGGGTCTGAAGCTTTCTTT,CASSSRGGSEAFF
NA,NA,TRBJ1-3,TRBV6-6,TGTGCCAGCAGTTACTCGGGCCGCGGAAACACCATATATTTT,CASSYSGRGNTIYF
TRBD1,NA,TRBJ1-6,TRBV9,TGTGCCAGCAGCGGCCGACAGGGGAGTTATCAGCCCCTCCACTTT,CASSGRQGSYQPLHF
TRBD2,NA,TRBJ2-4,TRBV6-5,TGTGCCAGCAGTACTCTAGCGGGCGACGTTCAGATTCAGTACTTC,CASSTLAGDVQIQYF
TRBD2,NA,TRBJ2-3,TRBV28,TGTGCCAGCACCCCCAACGGACTAGCGGGAGATACGCAGTATTTT,CASTPNGLAGDTQYF
NA,NA,TRBJ1-2,TRBV15,TGTGCCACCAGCAGATCAAAGGGGTGGACAGCGAATGGCTACACCTTC,CATSRSKGWTANGYTF
TRBD1,NA,TRBJ2-7,TRBV23-1,TGCGCCAGCAGTCTGACAGGGGGGAAGTACGAGCAGTACTTC,CASSLTGGKYEQYF
NA,NA,TRBJ2-3,TRBV28,TGTGCCAGCAGCTTACCCAGGTTTAAGGGACTTTACACAGATACGCAGTATTTT,CASSLPRFKGLYTDTQYF
NA,NA,TRBJ2-5,TRBV6-5,TGTGCCAGCCGATGGGGACACCTACAAGAGACCCAGTACTTC,CASRWGHLQETQYF
TRBD2,NA,TRBJ2-7,TRBV7-8,TGTGCCAGCAGCTTGGGCGGGGGTCTTTACGAGCAGTACTTC,CASSLGGGLYEQYF
TRBD1,NA,TRBJ2-5,TRBV6-5,TGTGCCAGCAGTCACAGGGGGCGCTCGGAGACCCAGTACTTC,CASSHRGRSETQYF
TRBD2,once,TRBJ2-5,TRBV5-8,TGTGCCAGCAGCTTATCATCACTAGCGGGAGTGGAGACCCAGTACTTC,CASSLSSLAGVETQYF
NA,NA,TRBJ2-7,TRBV27,TGTGCCAGCAGTTTACAAGATCCGGCCTACGAGCAGTACTTC,CASSLQDPAYEQYF
NA,NA,TRBJ2-1,TRBV18,TGTGCCAGCTCACCAACTAACCCCGAGGGTGGGGAGCAGTTCTTC,CASSPTNPEGGEQFF
NA,NA,TRBJ2-2,TRBV5-4,TGTGCCAGCAGCTATAGACCCGGAGTAACGAACACCGGGGAGCTGTTTTTT,CASSYRPGVTNTGELFF
NA,NA,TRBJ2-1,TRBV2,TGTGCCAGCAAGAATAACTACGGAGGAGGGAATGAGCAGTTCTTC,CASKNNYGGGNEQFF
NA,NA,TRBJ1-1,TRBV5-1,TGCGCCAGCAGCTTGACAAACAGGGAGGGCACTGAAGCTTTCTTT,CASSLTNREGTEAFF
TRBD1,NA,TRBJ1-5,TRBV9,TGTGCCAGCAGCCCTGATACCCCGACAGGGGCTAGCAATCAGCCCCAGCATTTT,CASSPDTPTGASNQPQHF
NA,few,TRBJ1-1,TRBV3-1/TRBV3-2,TGTGCCAGCAGCCAAGGTGCGGGGGTCGAAGCTTTCTTT,CASSQGAGVEAFF
NA,few,TRBJ2-1,TRBV6-6,TGTGCCAGCAGTTATTCGGTGGAGGGGCAGTTCTTC,CASSYSVEGQFF
NA,NA,TRBJ1-5,TRBV30,TGTGCCTGGAGTGACAGGCTGTATCAGCCCCAGCATTTT,CAWSDRLYQPQHF
NA,NA,TRBJ2-7,TRBV30,TGTGCCTGGAGTGGGCCTCCCTACGAGCAGTACTTC,CAWSGPPYEQYF
TRBD2,NA,TRBJ2-1,TRBV10-1,TGCGCCAGCAGTACTAGCGGAGGAAATGAGCAGTTCTTC,CASSTSGGNEQFF
TRBD2,once,TRBJ2-5,TRBV7-6,TGTGCCAGCAGCTTAGGGGCCCCTACCGGGACTAGAGGCGAGACCCAGTACTTC,CASSLGAPTGTRGETQYF
NA,NA,TRBJ2-2,TRBV5-4,TGTGCCAGCAGCTTCGGGCGGGCGAACACCGGGGAGCTGTTTTTT,CASSFGRANTGELFF
TRBD2,NA,TRBJ2-1,TRBV10-3,TGTGCCATCAGTTTCGGGGGGGGCTCCTACAATGAGCAGTTCTTC,CAISFGGGSYNEQFF
NA,NA,TRBJ2-3,TRBV28,TGTGCCAGCAGTTTCCGAGTCGACCCGTCCACGGGGTATTTT,CASSFRVDPSTGYF
TRBD2,NA,TRBJ2-1,TRBV5-6,TGTGCCAGCAGCTTGGAACTGTGGGAGGGCCTCAATGAGCAGTTCTTC,CASSLELWEGLNEQFF
NA,many,TRBJ2-6,TRBV4-1,TGCGCCAGCAGCCAAGATCAGGGCTCTGGGGCCAACGTCCTGACTTTC,CASSQDQGSGANVLTF
NA,NA,TRBJ2-3,TRBV5-1,TGCGCCAGCAGCTTTTCAGGCGTTACAGATACGCAGTATTTT,CASSFSGVTDTQYF
NA,NA,TRBJ2-2,TRBV4-2,TGTGCCAGCAGCCAAGGGCGGCGGAACGGGGAGCTGTTTTTT,CASSQGRRNGELFF
NA,NA,TRBJ2-7,TRBV7-2,TGTGCCAGCAGCTTATCGATCCGGACTCCTTACGAGCAGTACTTC,CASSLSIRTPYEQYF
NA,NA,TRBJ2-7,TRBV5-4,TGTGCCAGCAGCGGGGGACTCAAAGGGGAGGAGCAGTACTTC,CASSGGLKGEEQYF
NA,NA,TRBJ1-2,TRBV10-3,TGTGCCATCAGTCCCGGGGATGGTAGCGGCTACATCTTC,CAISPGDGSGYIF
NA,once,TRBJ1-3,TRBV6-4,TGTGCCAGCAGTGGCCACCCGGGGGGGGCGGAAAACACCATATATTTT,CASSGHPGGAENTIYF
TRBD1,NA,TRBJ2-2,TRBV4-1,TGCGCCAGCAGCCAAGTCTCACAGGGGGCCGGGGAGCTGTTTTTT,CASSQVSQGAGELFF